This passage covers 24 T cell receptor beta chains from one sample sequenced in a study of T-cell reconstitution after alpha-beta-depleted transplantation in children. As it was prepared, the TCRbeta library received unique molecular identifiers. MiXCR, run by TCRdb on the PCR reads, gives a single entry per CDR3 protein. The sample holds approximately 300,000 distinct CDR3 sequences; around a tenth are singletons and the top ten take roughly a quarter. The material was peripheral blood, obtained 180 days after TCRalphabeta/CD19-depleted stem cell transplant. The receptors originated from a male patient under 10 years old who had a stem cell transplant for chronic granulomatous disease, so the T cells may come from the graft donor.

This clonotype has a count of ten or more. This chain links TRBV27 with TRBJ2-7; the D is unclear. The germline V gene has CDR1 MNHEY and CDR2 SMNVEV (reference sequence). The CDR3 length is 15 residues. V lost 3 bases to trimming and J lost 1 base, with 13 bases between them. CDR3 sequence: CASSFIGDWSYEQYF. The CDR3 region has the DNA TGTGCCAGCAGTTTTATTGGAGATTGGTCCTACGAGCAGTACTTC.

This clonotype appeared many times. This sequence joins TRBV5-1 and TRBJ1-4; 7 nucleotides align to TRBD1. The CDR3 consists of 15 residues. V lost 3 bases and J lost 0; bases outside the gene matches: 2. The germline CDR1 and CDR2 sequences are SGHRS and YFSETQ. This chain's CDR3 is CASSWGTATNEKLFF. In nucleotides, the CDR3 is TGCGCCAGCAGCTGGGGGACAGCAACTAATGAAAAACTGTTTTTT.

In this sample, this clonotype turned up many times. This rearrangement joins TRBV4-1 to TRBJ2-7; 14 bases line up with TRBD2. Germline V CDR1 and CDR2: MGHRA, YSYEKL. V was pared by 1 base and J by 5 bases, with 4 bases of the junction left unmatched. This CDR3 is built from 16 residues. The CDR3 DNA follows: TGCGCCAGCAGCCAAGGACTAGCGGGAGGGCCCCACGAGCAGTACTTC. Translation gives CASSQGLAGGPHEQYF.

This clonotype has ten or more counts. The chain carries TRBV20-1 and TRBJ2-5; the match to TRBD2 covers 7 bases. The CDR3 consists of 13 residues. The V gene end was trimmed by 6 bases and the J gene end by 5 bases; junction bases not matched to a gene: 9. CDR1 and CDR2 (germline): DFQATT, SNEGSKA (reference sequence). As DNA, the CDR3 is TGCAGTGCGACCGCGGAGGGAGGGGAGACCCAGTACTTC. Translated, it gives CSATAEGGETQYF.

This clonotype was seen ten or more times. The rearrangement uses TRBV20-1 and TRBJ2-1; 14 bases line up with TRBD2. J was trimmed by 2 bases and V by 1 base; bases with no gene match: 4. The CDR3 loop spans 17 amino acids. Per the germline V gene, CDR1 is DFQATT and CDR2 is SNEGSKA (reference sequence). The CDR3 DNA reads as TGCAGTGCTAGAGGACTAGCGGGAGGGCGCCCCTACAATGAGCAGTTCTTC. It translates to CSARGLAGGRPYNEQFF.

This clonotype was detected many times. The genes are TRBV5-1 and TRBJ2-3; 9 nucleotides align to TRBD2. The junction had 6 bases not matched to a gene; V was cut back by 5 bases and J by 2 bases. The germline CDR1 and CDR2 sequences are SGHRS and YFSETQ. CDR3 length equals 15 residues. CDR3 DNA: TGCGCCAGCAGTATGCTAGCGGGGTACACAGATACGCAGTATTTT. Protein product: CASSMLAGYTDTQYF.

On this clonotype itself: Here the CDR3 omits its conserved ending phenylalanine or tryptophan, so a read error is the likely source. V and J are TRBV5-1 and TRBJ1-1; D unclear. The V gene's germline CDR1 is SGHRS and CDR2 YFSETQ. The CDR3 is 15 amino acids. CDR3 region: CASSLGRGGDTQAFS. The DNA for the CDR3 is TGCGCCAGCAGCTTGGGACGTGGTGGAGACACTCAAGCTTTCTCT.

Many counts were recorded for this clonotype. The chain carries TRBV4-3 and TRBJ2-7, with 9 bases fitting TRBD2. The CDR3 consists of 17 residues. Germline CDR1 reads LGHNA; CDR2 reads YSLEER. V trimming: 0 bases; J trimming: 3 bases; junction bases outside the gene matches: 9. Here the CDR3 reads CASSQDVGGRADYEQYF. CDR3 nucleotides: TGCGCCAGCAGCCAAGATGTTGGCGGGAGGGCTGACTACGAGCAGTACTTC.

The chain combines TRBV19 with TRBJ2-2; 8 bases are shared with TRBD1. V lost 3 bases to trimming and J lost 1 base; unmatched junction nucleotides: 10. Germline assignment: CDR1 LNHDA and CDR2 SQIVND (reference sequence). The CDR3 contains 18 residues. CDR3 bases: TGTGCCAGTAGTATGGGGACAGGCTTTAAGGAGAACACCGGGGAGCTGTTTTTT. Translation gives CASSMGTGFKENTGELFF.

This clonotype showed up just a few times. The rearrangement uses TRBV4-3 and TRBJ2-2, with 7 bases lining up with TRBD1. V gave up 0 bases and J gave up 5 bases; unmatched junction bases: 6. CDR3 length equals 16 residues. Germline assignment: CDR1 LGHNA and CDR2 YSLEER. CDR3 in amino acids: CASSQEGQVGTGELFF. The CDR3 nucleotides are TGCGCCAGCAGCCAAGAAGGACAGGTGGGGACCGGGGAGCTGTTTTTT.

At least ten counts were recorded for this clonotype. The CDR3 DNA sequence: TGTGCCAGCAGCCTATCTCACAGGGGGCACGGAGATACGCAGTATTTT. Translated: CASSLSHRGHGDTQYF. The genes are TRBV6-1 and TRBJ2-3, with TRBD1 matching over 9 bases. V shed 6 bases and J 5 bases; nucleotides not matched to a gene: 12. The germline gives CDR1 MNHNS, CDR2 SASEGT. This CDR3 spans 16 amino acids.

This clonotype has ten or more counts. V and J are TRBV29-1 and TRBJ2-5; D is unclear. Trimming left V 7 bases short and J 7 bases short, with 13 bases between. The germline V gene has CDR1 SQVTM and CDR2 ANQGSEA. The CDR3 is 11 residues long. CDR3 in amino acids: CSAHGSGTQYF. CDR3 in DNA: TGCAGCGCTCACGGCTCAGGGACCCAGTACTTC.

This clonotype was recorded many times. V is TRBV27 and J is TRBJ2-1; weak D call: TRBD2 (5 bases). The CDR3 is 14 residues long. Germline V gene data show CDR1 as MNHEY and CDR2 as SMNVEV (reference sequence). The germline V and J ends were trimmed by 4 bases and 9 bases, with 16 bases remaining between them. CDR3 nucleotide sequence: TGTGCCAGCAGTTCCAACCCAACTAGAATTGAGCAGTTCTTC. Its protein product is CASSSNPTRIEQFF.

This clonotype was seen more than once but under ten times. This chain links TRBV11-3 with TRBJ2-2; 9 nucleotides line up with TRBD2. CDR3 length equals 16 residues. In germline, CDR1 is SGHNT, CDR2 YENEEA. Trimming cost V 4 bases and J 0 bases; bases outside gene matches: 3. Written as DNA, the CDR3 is TGTGCCAGCAGCTATAGCGGGGGACCGAACACCGGGGAGCTGTTTTTT. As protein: CASSYSGGPNTGELFF.

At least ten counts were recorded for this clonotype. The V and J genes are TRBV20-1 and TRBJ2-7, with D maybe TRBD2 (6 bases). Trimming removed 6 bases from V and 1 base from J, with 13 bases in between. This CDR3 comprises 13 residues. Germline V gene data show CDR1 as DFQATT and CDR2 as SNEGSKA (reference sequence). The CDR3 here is CSAAGRPSYEQYF. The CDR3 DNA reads TGCAGTGCCGCGGGACGGCCTTCCTACGAGCAGTACTTC.

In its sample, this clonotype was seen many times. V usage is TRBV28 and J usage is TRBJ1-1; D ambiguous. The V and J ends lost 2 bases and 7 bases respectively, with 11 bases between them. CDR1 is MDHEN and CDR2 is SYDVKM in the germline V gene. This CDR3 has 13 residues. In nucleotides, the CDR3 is TGTGCCAGCAGTTTAGCGACACCCGGTGAAGCTTTCTTT. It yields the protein CASSLATPGEAFF.

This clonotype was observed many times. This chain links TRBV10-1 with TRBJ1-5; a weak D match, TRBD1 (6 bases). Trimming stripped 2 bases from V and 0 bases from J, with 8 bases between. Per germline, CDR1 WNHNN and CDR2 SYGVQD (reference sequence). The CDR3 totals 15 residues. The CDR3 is CASSERGGSNQPQHF. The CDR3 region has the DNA TGCGCCAGCAGTGAGAGAGGGGGTAGCAATCAGCCCCAGCATTTT.

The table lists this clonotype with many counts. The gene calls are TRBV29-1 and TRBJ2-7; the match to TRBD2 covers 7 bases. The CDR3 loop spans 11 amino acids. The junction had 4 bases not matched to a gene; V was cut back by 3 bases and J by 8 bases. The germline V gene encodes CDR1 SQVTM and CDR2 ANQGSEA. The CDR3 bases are TGCAGCGTTGAGGCCAGCGGGAAGCAGTACTTC. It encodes CSVEASGKQYF.

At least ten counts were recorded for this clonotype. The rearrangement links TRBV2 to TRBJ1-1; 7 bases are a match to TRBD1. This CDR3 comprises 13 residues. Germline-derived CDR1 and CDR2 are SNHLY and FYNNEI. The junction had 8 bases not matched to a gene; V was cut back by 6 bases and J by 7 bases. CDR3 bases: TGTGCCAGCAGCCCCACCCGGACAGGTGAAGCTTTCTTT. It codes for CASSPTRTGEAFF.

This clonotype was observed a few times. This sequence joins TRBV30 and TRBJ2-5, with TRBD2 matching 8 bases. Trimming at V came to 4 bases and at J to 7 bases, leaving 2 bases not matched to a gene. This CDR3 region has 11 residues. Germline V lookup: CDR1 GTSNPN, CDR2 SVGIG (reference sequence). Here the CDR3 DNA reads TGTGCCTGGACGACTAGCGCGACCCAGTACTTC. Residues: CAWTTSATQYF.

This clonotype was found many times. The CDR3 region is CSARDEPATSRDEQYF. The CDR3, as DNA: TGCAGTGCTAGAGATGAGCCGGCAACCTCAAGGGACGAGCAGTACTTC. This chain uses TRBV20-1 with TRBJ2-7; unclear D gene. This CDR3 region has 16 residues. Trimming removed 0 bases from V and 5 bases from J, with 20 bases in between. Germline V lookup: CDR1 DFQATT, CDR2 SNEGSKA (reference sequence).

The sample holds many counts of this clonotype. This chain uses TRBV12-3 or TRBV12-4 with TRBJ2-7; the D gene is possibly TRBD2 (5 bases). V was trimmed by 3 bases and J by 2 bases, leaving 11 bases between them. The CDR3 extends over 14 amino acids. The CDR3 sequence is CASSLTLGAYEQYF. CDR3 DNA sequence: TGTGCCAGCAGTTTGACACTAGGAGCCTACGAGCAGTACTTC.

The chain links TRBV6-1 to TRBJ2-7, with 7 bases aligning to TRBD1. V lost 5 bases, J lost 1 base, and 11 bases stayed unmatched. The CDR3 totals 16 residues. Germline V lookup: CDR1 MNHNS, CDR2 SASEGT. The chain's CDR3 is CASSPNFGTASYEQYF. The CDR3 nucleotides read TGTGCCAGCAGTCCGAATTTCGGGACAGCTTCCTACGAGCAGTACTTC.

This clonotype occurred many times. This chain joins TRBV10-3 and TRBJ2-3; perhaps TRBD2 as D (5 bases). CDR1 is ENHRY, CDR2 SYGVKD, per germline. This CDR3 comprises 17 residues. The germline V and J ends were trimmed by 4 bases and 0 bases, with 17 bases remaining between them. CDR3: CAISGSAEVSSTDTQYF. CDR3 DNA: TGTGCCATCAGTGGTTCGGCGGAGGTTTCTAGCACAGATACGCAGTATTTT.